The present T cell receptor (beta chain) was sequenced within a study of OX40 agonist ivuxolimab in advanced cancers. Here immunoSEQ multiplex PCR was the method, and the copy in TCRdb shows in-frame clones only, minus some. Among some 50,000 clones listed, about 79% were seen once. With regard to this clone: The sample has other DNA sequences that encode this CDR3 too.

The sequencing used CD4+ or CD8+ T cells sorted from blood, collected in a trial of the OX40 agonist ivuxolimab. The sequence came from an adult with an advanced solid tumor such as melanoma, head and neck, liver or kidney cancer.

The CDR3 is CASSGGGAGTDTQYF. In DNA form, the CDR3 reads TGTGCCAGCAGTGGCGGGGGGGCCGGCACAGATACGCAGTATTTT. The rearrangement uses TRBV6-1 and TRBJ2-3; 9 nucleotides match TRBD2. The CDR3 has 15 residues. Germline V CDR1 and CDR2: MNHNS, SASEGT. Trimming at V came to 4 bases and at J to 1 base, leaving 3 bases not matched to a gene.